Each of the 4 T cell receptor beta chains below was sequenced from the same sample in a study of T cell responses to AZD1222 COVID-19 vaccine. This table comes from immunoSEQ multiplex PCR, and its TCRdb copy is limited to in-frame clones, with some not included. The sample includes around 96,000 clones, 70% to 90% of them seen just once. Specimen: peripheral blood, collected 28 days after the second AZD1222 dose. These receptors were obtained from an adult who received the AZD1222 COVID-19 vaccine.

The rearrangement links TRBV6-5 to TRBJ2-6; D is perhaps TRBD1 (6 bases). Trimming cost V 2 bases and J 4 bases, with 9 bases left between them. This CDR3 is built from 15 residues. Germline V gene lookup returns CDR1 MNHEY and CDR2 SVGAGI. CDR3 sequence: CASSYPGVGANVLTF. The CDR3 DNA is TGTGCCAGCAGTTACCCAGGGGTCGGGGCCAACGTCCTGACTTTC.

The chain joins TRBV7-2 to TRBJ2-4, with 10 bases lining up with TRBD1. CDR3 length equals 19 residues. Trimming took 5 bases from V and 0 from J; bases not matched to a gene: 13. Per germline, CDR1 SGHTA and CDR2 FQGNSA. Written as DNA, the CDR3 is TGTGCCAGCAGCCCCAGGGGACAGGGGTCCTCGTCAGCCAAAAACATTCAGTACTTC. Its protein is CASSPRGQGSSSAKNIQYF.

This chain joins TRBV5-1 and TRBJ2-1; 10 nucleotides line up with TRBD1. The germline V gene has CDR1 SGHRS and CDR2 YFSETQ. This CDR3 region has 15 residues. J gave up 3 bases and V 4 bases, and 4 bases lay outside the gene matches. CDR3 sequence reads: CASSRGQGNYNEQFF. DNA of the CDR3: TGCGCCAGCAGCCGGGGACAGGGGAACTACAATGAGCAGTTCTTC.

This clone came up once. The CDR3 bases are TGTGCCAGCAGTTATCCCACCTTTGGGCCCGAGCAGTACTTC. Translated: CASSYPTFGPEQYF. The rearrangement joins TRBV6-2 or TRBV6-3 to TRBJ2-7; D is ambiguous. The CDR3 is 14 residues long. The V gene lost 3 bases and the J gene lost 6 bases, with 15 bases spanning the gap. Germline V gene sequence: CDR1 MNHEY, CDR2 SVGEGT.